The 23 T cell receptor beta chains listed next were all sequenced from one sample in a study of shared clonotypes between healthy human individuals. Here immunoSEQ multiplex PCR was the method, and the copy in TCRdb shows in-frame clones only, minus some. The profile shows around 2,000,000 clones, roughly 94% of them singletons. Terminally differentiated effector memory CD45RA+ cells were excluded from the naive CD8 cells, which were CD45RO-negative and positively selected for CCR7. Sequenced: naive CD8+ T cells sorted from blood. These receptor sequences come from a man aged 18 to 30 in good health.

The chain joins TRBV9 to TRBJ2-7, with 12 positions matching TRBD2. The CDR3 runs 14 residues. V trimming: 4 bases; J trimming: 2 bases; junction bases outside the gene matches: 1. Germline-derived CDR1 and CDR2 are SGDLS and YYNGEE. In DNA form, the CDR3 reads TGTGCCAGCAGCCTAGCGGGAGGGGCCTACGAGCAGTACTTC. Encoded protein: CASSLAGGAYEQYF.

The count of this clone is one. The chain has TRBV10-3 and TRBJ2-7, with D maybe TRBD2 (6 bases). With 4 bases removed from V and 7 bases from J, the gap between germline ends came to 11 bases. The CDR3 runs to 12 residues. CDR1 and CDR2 (germline): ENHRY, SYGVKD. CDR3 in amino acids: CAISAAAGEQYF. The CDR3 DNA sequence: TGTGCCATCAGTGCGGCGGCGGGGGAGCAGTACTTC.

CDR3 in amino acids: CASSQLGQDNEQFF. DNA for the CDR3: TGTGCCAGCAGCCAACTCGGACAGGACAATGAGCAGTTCTTC. The chain has TRBV28 and TRBJ2-1; 7 bases agree with TRBD1. Germline lookup yields CDR1 MDHEN and CDR2 SYDVKM. The V gene end was trimmed by 6 bases and the J gene end by 5 bases; junction bases not matched to a gene: 7. The CDR3 totals 14 residues.

The genes are TRBV7-2 and TRBJ2-7, with no clear D. The germline gives CDR1 SGHTA, CDR2 FQGNSA. The CDR3 covers 16 residues. Trimming took off 1 base at V and 0 bases at J, with 13 bases between the two ends. CDR3 protein: CASSLVPAPSSYEQYF. DNA for the CDR3: TGTGCCAGCAGCTTAGTTCCAGCTCCGAGCTCCTACGAGCAGTACTTC.

V is TRBV6-1 and J is TRBJ1-6; 7 bases agree with TRBD1. V gave up 8 bases and J gave up 5 bases; unmatched junction bases: 3. This CDR3 comprises 13 residues. The germline gives CDR1 MNHNS, CDR2 SASEGT. CDR3 in amino acids: CASWDSHNSPLHF. Written as DNA, the CDR3 is TGTGCCAGCTGGGACAGCCATAATTCACCCCTCCACTTT.

With regard to this clone: The same CDR3 also results from other DNA sequences found in this sample. The chain uses TRBV7-8 and TRBJ1-2, with 10 bases identical to TRBD1. Germline CDR1 SGHVS, CDR2 FQNEAQ. Trimming cost V 1 base and J 4 bases; bases outside gene matches: 0. The CDR3 is 14 residues long. For the CDR3, the DNA is TGTGCCAGCAGCTTAGGGACAGGGGGCTATGGCTACACCTTC. It specifies CASSLGTGGYGYTF.

Written as DNA, the CDR3 is TGCGCCAGCAGCCCCCTCACTAGCGGGAGGGTTGAGCAGTTCTTC. It yields the protein CASSPLTSGRVEQFF. The rearrangement uses TRBV4-1 and TRBJ2-1; TRBD2 aligns across 13 bases. The ends lost 4 bases at V and 9 bases at J; junction bases unmatched: 6. Per germline, CDR1 MGHRA and CDR2 YSYEKL. This CDR3 has 15 amino acids.

The chain couples TRBV11-2 to TRBJ2-7; TRBD2 agrees at 7 bases. Looked up from germline, CDR1 is SGHAT and CDR2 is FQNNGV. The junction had 14 bases not matched to a gene; V was cut back by 0 bases and J by 3 bases. The CDR3 totals 18 residues. The CDR3 DNA follows: TGTGCCAGCAGCTTAGAGGTTGGCGGGAGACTCGATGGCTACGAGCAGTACTTC. Its protein product is CASSLEVGGRLDGYEQYF. Variable domain in full (rest from reference TRBV11-2 and TRBJ2-7): EAGVAQSPRYKIIEKRQSVAFWCNPISGHATLYWYQQILGQGPKLLIQFQNNGVVDDSQLPKDRFSAERLKGVDSTLKIQPAKLEDSAVYLCASSLEVGGRLDGYEQYFGPGTRLTVT.

The V call is TRBV19, the J call TRBJ2-7, with 8 nucleotides matching TRBD2. This CDR3 is 15 amino acids long. Per germline, CDR1 LNHDA and CDR2 SQIVND (reference sequence). The junction had 12 bases not matched to a gene; V was cut back by 8 bases and J by 3 bases. The CDR3 region has the DNA TGTGCCAGTCTCATGTTCGGGGGGGATGTCTACGAGCAGTACTTC. Protein sequence: CASLMFGGDVYEQYF. Full variable domain (outside the CDR3, taken from reference TRBV19 and TRBJ2-7): DGGITQSPKYLFRKEGQNVTLSCEQNLNHDAMYWYRQDPGQGLRLIYYSQIVNDFQKGDIAEGYSVSREKKESFPLTVTSAQKNPTAFYLCASLMFGGDVYEQYFGPGTRLTVT.

The CDR3 bases are TGTGCCAGCAGCCCCATGGGACTAGCGGGGGGGCCAAGGAATGAGCAGTTCTTC. This sequence encodes CASSPMGLAGGPRNEQFF. The rearrangement joins TRBV7-9 to TRBJ2-1; 16 positions agree with TRBD2. J was trimmed by 7 bases and V by 5 bases; bases with no gene match: 11. This CDR3 has 18 amino acids. Looked up from germline, CDR1 is SEHNR and CDR2 is FQNEAQ (reference sequence).

The rearrangement uses TRBV6-1 and TRBJ2-7; D is uncertain. V was clipped by 7 bases and J by 1 base, with 5 bases between them. The CDR3 is 11 residues long. Germline-derived CDR1 and CDR2 are MNHNS and SASEGT. The CDR3 is CASKQSYEQYF. The CDR3 coding sequence is TGTGCCAGCAAACAGTCCTACGAGCAGTACTTC.

The rearrangement uses TRBV28 and TRBJ2-7, with 7 bases identical to TRBD1. In germline, CDR1 is MDHEN, CDR2 SYDVKM. The CDR3 consists of 14 residues. V was clipped by 4 bases and J by 4 bases; unmatched bases: 7. The CDR3 bases are TGTGCCAGCAGTTACAGGGGAGTCCGGTACGAGCAGTACTTC. Protein: CASSYRGVRYEQYF.

The chain recombines TRBV21-1 with TRBJ2-5; the D segment call TRBD1 is taken from the table without a DNA check. TRBV21-1 corresponds to a pseudogene. The length of the CDR3 is 17 residues. This chain's CDR3 is CASSIRQDPLYQETQYF. Written as DNA, the CDR3 is TGTGCCAGCAGCATCCGACAGGACCCTCTTTACCAAGAGACCCAGTACTTC.

The chain recombines TRBV27 with TRBJ2-7, with D possibly matching TRBD2 (5 bases). This CDR3 is 14 amino acids long. With 3 bases removed from V and 4 bases from J, the gap between germline ends came to 13 bases. Germline V gives CDR1 MNHEY, CDR2 SMNVEV (reference sequence). CDR3 in DNA: TGTGCCAGCAGTTTGACTAACGGGATATACGAGCAGTACTTC. Amino acid sequence: CASSLTNGIYEQYF.

The chain carries TRBV10-1 and TRBJ1-4, with D possibly matching TRBD1 (6 bases). Germline V gene lookup returns CDR1 WNHNN and CDR2 SYGVQD (reference sequence). The CDR3 sequence is 15 residues long. V lost 4 bases, J lost 4 bases, and 13 bases lay in between. The CDR3 DNA reads TGCGCCAGCAGTGCTGAAGGGGGGGATAATGAAAAACTGTTTTTT. Residues: CASSAEGGDNEKLFF.

The chain employs TRBV5-1 and TRBJ2-7; 11 bases match TRBD2. The CDR3 contains 16 residues. CDR1 and CDR2 (germline): SGHRS, YFSETQ. Germline trimming cut 6 bases from V and 5 bases from J; bases unmatched to any gene: 13. CDR3 amino acids: CASTLSGRAANDEQYF. As DNA, the CDR3 is TGCGCCAGCACACTTAGCGGGAGGGCCGCTAACGACGAGCAGTACTTC. Complete variable domain (other parts from reference TRBV5-1 and TRBJ2-7): KAGVTQTPRYLIKTRGQQVTLSCSPISGHRSVSWYQQTPGQGLQFLFEYFSETQRNKGNFPGRFSGRQFSNSRSEMNVSTLELGDSALYLCASTLSGRAANDEQYFGPGTRLTVT.

This clone was observed a single time. This chain uses TRBV9 with TRBJ2-3; D ambiguous. The CDR3 spans 14 residues. Trimming removed 0 bases at V and 3 bases at J, with 8 bases between. Germline CDR1 reads SGDLS; CDR2 reads YYNGEE. The CDR3 nucleotides read TGTGCCAGCAGCGTAGTACGGGTTACAGATACGCAGTATTTT. It codes for CASSVVRVTDTQYF.

V gene TRBV15 combines with J gene TRBJ1-2; maybe TRBD1 (5 bases). Germline CDR1 and CDR2: LNHNV and YYDKDF (reference sequence). V was cut by 4 bases and J by 7 bases, with 19 bases left in between. CDR3 length equals 15 residues. CDR3 DNA sequence: TGTGCCACCAGCATACCCGGGACTTTAGGTGGTGGCTACACCTTC. Translating it yields CATSIPGTLGGGYTF.

Of note for this clone: The same CDR3 arises from other DNA sequences in this sample as well. The chain joins TRBV29-1 to TRBJ1-1; 8 bases match TRBD1. This CDR3 is 13 amino acids long. In germline, CDR1 is SQVTM, CDR2 ANQGSEA. The junction had 2 bases not matched to a gene; V was cut back by 4 bases and J by 1 base. The CDR3 sequence is CSVGGTGNTEAFF. As DNA, the CDR3 is TGCAGCGTTGGAGGGACAGGGAACACTGAAGCTTTCTTT.

The rearrangement links TRBV7-9 to TRBJ2-1, with D possibly matching TRBD1 (5 bases). In germline, CDR1 is SEHNR, CDR2 FQNEAQ (reference sequence). Trimming removed 5 bases at V and 0 bases at J, with 17 bases between. CDR3 length equals 17 residues. The CDR3 protein is CASSPPTATSSYNEQFF. The CDR3 DNA sequence: TGTGCCAGCAGCCCGCCGACAGCGACGAGCTCCTACAATGAGCAGTTCTTC.

V is TRBV30 and J is TRBJ2-5; D gene uncertain. The V end lost 5 bases, the J end lost 0 bases, and 4 bases lay between the germline ends. This CDR3 has 11 amino acids. Per the germline V gene, CDR1 is GTSNPN and CDR2 is SVGIG (reference sequence). The CDR3 region is CAWGYQETQYF. The CDR3 bases are TGTGCCTGGGGGTACCAAGAGACCCAGTACTTC.

The chain carries TRBV11-2 and TRBJ2-3; D unresolved. The CDR3 has 12 amino acids. V was shortened by 9 bases and J by 3 bases, with 10 bases between the two germline ends. The germline gives CDR1 SGHAT, CDR2 FQNNGV. CDR3 region: CASSVPTDTQYF. The CDR3 DNA is TGTGCCAGTTCAGTCCCGACAGATACGCAGTATTTT.

This clone came up a few times. Other DNA sequences in this specimen translate into the identical CDR3. The chain combines TRBV19 with TRBJ1-5; D may be TRBD1 (5 bases). V was pared by 3 bases and J by 2 bases, with 8 bases between. CDR3 length equals 14 residues. Germline V lookup: CDR1 LNHDA, CDR2 SQIVND (reference sequence). The DNA of the CDR3 is TGTGCCAGTAGTATTCGGGACCGCAATCAGCCCCAGCATTTT. Encoded protein: CASSIRDRNQPQHF.